This T cell receptor beta chain was recovered during a study of CD8 T cells in ankylosing spondylitis (dated by TCRdb to about 2017). Turning to the overall study: T cell receptor beta repertoires were profiled in healthy donors and ankylosing spondylitis patients so that disease-linked TCR variants could be found. The whole study cohort included over a hundred healthy donors and roughly 24 ankylosing spondylitis patients. Peripheral blood was sampled, and synovial fluid was additionally collected from ankylosing spondylitis patients.

Comment on this clonotype: The antigen this receptor binds is unknown. Base qualities are not recorded, but no much larger clone differs from it by a single base.

The CDR3 has 14 amino acids, counting the end cysteine and phenylalanine. Only the CDR3 DNA is retained, 42 bases long and in frame from the first base. Ends trimmed: V by 2 bases, J by 3 bases; bases unmatched to a gene: 6. In the germline V gene (reference sequence), CDR1 corresponds to DFQATT and CDR2 to SNEGSKA. The paper as a whole reports these results and caveats: Significant enrichment of the disease-linked clones was reported in matched synovial fluid samples from ankylosing spondylitis patients. Some motif variants had previously been reported in the synovial fluid and blood of reactive arthritis patients, which suggests shared mechanisms of disease initiation. The disease-linked clones had a CD8+ phenotype and were found at relatively low frequencies in peripheral blood. Blood from ankylosing spondylitis patients appeared to be characterized by a TCR beta motif made up of under ten highly homologous amino acid variants.

The instrument was an Illumina HiSeq 2500. Quantitative 5'-RACE with molecular barcodes was used to prepare TCR beta libraries. Under the source paper's analysis protocol: A new computational method based on a probabilistic model of VDJ rearrangement was used to identify disease-linked TCR variants. TCRdb's own reprocessing of the public reads used fastp at Q25 and MiXCR and kept productive beta chains. Records with the same CDR3 protein are collapsed into one entry carrying the most frequent genes and DNA. In this record, the V and J calls reflect TCRdb's handling and not the investigators' own analysis. The sample table shows fewer than 250,000 distinct CDR3 sequences, and around 17% are seen once. The ten most abundant clones make up roughly 42% of the sample.

This TCR was sampled from a male donor with ankylosing spondylitis. The sequenced sample consisted of blood, either unsorted or a sorted T cell fraction (not recorded which). The chain is made from TRBV20-1 and TRBJ2-7; TRBD1 aligns with 8 central bases. Here the CDR3 is given as CSARSPTGDYEQYF. At the DNA level, the sequence is TGCAGTGCTAGATCCCCGACAGGGGACTACGAGCAGTACTTC.